This TCR beta chain was observed in a study of blood T cell repertoires in COVID-19 (TCRdb year 2020). Background for the entire study: The collaborator samples originated in the United States, Italy and Spain and spanned the acute and convalescent phases of COVID-19. The samples were drawn from the first 160 participants of the ongoing ImmuneRACE study and from 950 to 1,500 subjects provided by 6 global collaborators. The repertoires were released in a freely available public database intended as a resource for research on the immune response to SARS-CoV-2. HLA class I and class II types, where available, came from metadata supplied by the sample provider rather than from assay-based typing. The material from the prospective study consisted of cDNA or gDNA derived from T cells, B-cell-depleted T cells, or PBMCs. Deeply sampled blood TCRbeta repertoires from subjects exposed to, actively infected with, or recovered from COVID-19 were included in the dataset. The sample metadata nearly always contained a de-identified subject ID, COVID-19 status, age in years and sex. What the study reported, not specific to this receptor: Clinical and demographic metadata were provided uncurated, with the amount varying by source and participant.

TCRbeta CDR3 regions were amplified from genomic DNA using the immunoSEQ Assay, a bias-controlled multiplex PCR. As for the authors' bioinformatics: Nucleated cell counts per sample were estimated from amplification of reference gene primers within the assay. To quantify the absolute abundance of each unique TCRbeta CDR3 rearrangement, sequence reads were collapsed and filtered. For each sample, productive Simpson clonality was calculated as the square root of Simpson's diversity index across productive rearrangements. As stored in TCRdb, this immuneACCESS dataset retains in-frame rearrangements with V and J assigned. A fraction of the clones does not appear; measured against another copy, unresolved V genes explain less than half of the discrepancy, and the remainder lacks a known reason. V, J and clone size are taken as reported in that table, and D and trimming were inferred from the DNA itself. A total of hundreds of thousands of clones appear in this sample, nearly 90% of them only once. The top ten clones comprise almost 9.5% of the sample.

The collaborating institutions used their own protocols to collect whole blood in K2EDTA tubes. For TCRbeta analysis, collaborator samples were shipped as frozen whole blood, as isolated PBMCs, or as DNA extracted from either sample type. A remark on this clone: Its recognized antigen is unknown. Qualities for individual bases were not recorded, and no much larger clone is one base off.

The receptor's source is a young man with active or convalescent COVID-19. Sequenced sample: peripheral blood.

The DNA reads TGCGCCAGCAGGCGGGTGAGGGGGACCCATAATTCACCCCTCCACTTT. Its translation reads: CASRRVRGTHNSPLHF. The chain was built from TRBV10-1 and TRBJ1-6; TRBD1 is a possible D gene, resting on 6 matching bases. In the germline V gene (reference sequence), CDR1 corresponds to WNHNN and CDR2 to SYGVQD. V is pared back by 6 bases and J by 5 bases, with 17 bases lying between the germline termini. Spanning cysteine to phenylalanine, the CDR3 consists of 16 amino acids. The DNA shown is the 48-base CDR3, in frame from base 1.